Sequencing of this T cell receptor beta chain was carried out in a study of T cell responses to AZD1222 COVID-19 vaccine. With respect to this clone: Antigen: not known.

The CDR3 contains 13 residues. V dropped 4 bases and J dropped 7; count of bases not matched to a gene: 3. Looked up from germline, CDR1 is SGHNT and CDR2 is YYREEE (reference sequence). Whole-study findings and limits: Samples come after the peak T cell response, not at day 14. Only 5 or 6 people who got AZD1222 tested seropositive at baseline.

Method: immunoSEQ multiplex PCR; TCRdb's copy keeps in-frame clones and lacks some. The table records some 130,000 clones, 85% to 90% of them present only once. The chain uses TRBV5-4 and TRBJ2-1, with 9 bases matching TRBD1. The TCR comes from an adult in good health. The material was peripheral blood, obtained on day 0 of AZD1222 vaccination. CDR3 region: CASSRTGVNEQFF. As DNA, the CDR3 is TGTGCCAGCAGCAGGACAGGGGTGAATGAGCAGTTCTTC.